One and the same sample provided the 21 T cell receptor beta chains below, sequenced in a study of cytomegalovirus exposure and HLA in healthy donors. Generated by immunoSEQ multiplex PCR, the TCRdb table keeps only in-frame clones and is missing some. In the table there are about 120,000 clones, around 88% of which are singletons. The sequencing input was PBMCs. These receptors were collected from a man aged 18 to 29 in good health and CMV-seronegative.

The genes are TRBV27 and TRBJ1-2; 8 nucleotides match TRBD1. CDR3 length equals 14 residues. CDR1 MNHEY and CDR2 SMNVEV come from the germline V gene (reference sequence). Losses at the gene ends were 3 bases for V and 5 bases for J; bases not matched to a gene: 5. CDR3: CASSLAQGAYGYTF. The CDR3 DNA follows: TGTGCCAGCAGTTTGGCGCAGGGGGCGTATGGCTACACCTTC.

This chain links TRBV27 with TRBJ2-7, with TRBD1 identical over 7 bases. The CDR3 has 14 amino acids. The germline V gene encodes CDR1 MNHEY and CDR2 SMNVEV (reference sequence). V lost 5 bases and J lost 2; bases outside the gene matches: 6. CDR3 loop: CASSPGQGAYEQYF. CDR3 nucleotide sequence: TGTGCCAGCAGTCCCGGGCAGGGGGCCTACGAGCAGTACTTC.

This clone was counted a single time. The chain employs TRBV5-1 and TRBJ2-7; 10 positions match TRBD1. CDR3 length equals 14 residues. The germline gives CDR1 SGHRS, CDR2 YFSETQ. After removal of 3 bases from V and 2 bases from J, the junction contained 2 bases not matched to a gene. CDR3 in amino acids: CASSWDRGPYEQYF. The CDR3 DNA reads as TGCGCCAGCAGCTGGGACAGGGGCCCCTACGAGCAGTACTTC.

This chain links TRBV30 with TRBJ2-1; possibly TRBD1 for D (5 bases). Germline V CDR1 and CDR2: GTSNPN, SVGIG (reference sequence). The CDR3 runs to 14 residues. V gave up 5 bases and J gave up 0 bases, with 11 bases separating them. The CDR3 is CAWGKDSSYNEQFF. Written as DNA, the CDR3 is TGTGCCTGGGGAAAAGACAGCTCCTACAATGAGCAGTTCTTC.

The chain links TRBV7-8 to TRBJ1-1, with D unclear. Germline V CDR1 and CDR2: SGHVS, FQNEAQ. V was trimmed by 5 bases and J by 1 base, leaving 14 bases between them. The CDR3 totals 15 residues. CDR3 amino acids: CASSPPSPGNTEAFF. In DNA, the CDR3 is TGTGCCAGCAGCCCCCCGTCACCAGGGAACACTGAAGCTTTCTTT.

The chain is built from TRBV6-5 and TRBJ2-2; unclear D gene. V lost 8 bases and J 6 bases, leaving 7 bases between the germline ends. Germline CDR1 reads MNHEY; CDR2 reads SVGAGI. This CDR3 is built from 11 residues. The CDR3 is CASGGAGELFF. The CDR3 DNA reads TGTGCCAGCGGCGGTGCCGGGGAGCTGTTTTTT.

This clone has only a few counts. The CDR3 DNA reads TGTGCCTGGAGTGGATACAAAACCACTGAAGCTTTCTTT. Encoded protein: CAWSGYKTTEAFF. The J gene is TRBJ1-1, the V gene TRBV30; D not resolved. With 1 base removed from V and 4 bases from J, the gap between germline ends came to 10 bases. CDR3 size: 13 residues. Germline V CDR1 and CDR2: GTSNPN, SVGIG (reference sequence). Using reference TRBV30 and TRBJ1-1 for the parts outside the CDR3, the full variable domain is SQTIHQWPATLVQPVGSPLSLECTVEGTSNPNLYWYRQAAGRGLQLLFYSVGIGQISSEVPQNLSASRPQDRQFILSSKKLLLSDSGFYLCAWSGYKTTEAFFGQGTRLTVV.

This chain uses TRBV30 with TRBJ1-1, with TRBD1 identical over 7 bases. The junction had 12 bases not matched to a gene; V was cut back by 6 bases and J by 5 bases. Germline V gene sequence: CDR1 GTSNPN, CDR2 SVGIG (reference sequence). The length of the CDR3 is 14 residues. The DNA for the CDR3 is TGTGCCTGCCCTAGGGGGCAGTGGGATACTGAAGCTTTCTTT. This codes for CACPRGQWDTEAFF.

The rearrangement joins TRBV5-1 to TRBJ2-1; TRBD2 is a possible D gene (6 bases). V gave up 2 bases and J gave up 3 bases, with 9 bases separating them. Germline lookup yields CDR1 SGHRS and CDR2 YFSETQ. The CDR3 runs to 14 residues. CDR3 sequence (DNA): TGCGCCAGCAGCTTACTAGCTAACTACAATGAGCAGTTCTTC. It specifies CASSLLANYNEQFF. Complete variable domain (other parts from reference TRBV5-1 and TRBJ2-1): KAGVTQTPRYLIKTRGQQVTLSCSPISGHRSVSWYQQTPGQGLQFLFEYFSETQRNKGNFPGRFSGRQFSNSRSEMNVSTLELGDSALYLCASSLLANYNEQFFGPGTRLTVL.

V is TRBV7-2 and J is TRBJ2-1; 9 bases align to TRBD2. This CDR3 region has 17 residues. The junction had 11 bases not matched to a gene; V was cut back by 0 bases and J by 8 bases. Germline values: CDR1 SGHTA, CDR2 FQGNSA. CDR3 bases: TGTGCCAGCAGCTTAGCCCCTGGGGCGGGAGGGCCGGATGAGCAGTTCTTC. It specifies CASSLAPGAGGPDEQFF. Complete variable domain (other parts from reference TRBV7-2 and TRBJ2-1): GAGVSQSPSNKVTEKGKDVELRCDPISGHTALYWYRQSLGQGLEFLIYFQGNSAPDKSGLPSDRFSAERTGGSVSTLTIQRTQQEDSAVYLCASSLAPGAGGPDEQFFGPGTRLTVL.

The J gene is TRBJ2-2, the V gene TRBV7-6; D is unresolved. CDR3 length: 15 residues. CDR1 and CDR2 (germline): SGHVS, FNYEAQ. The V end was cut by 0 bases, the J end by 3 bases, with 8 bases between. CDR3 residues: CASSLAASDTGELFF. The CDR3 nucleotides are TGTGCCAGCAGCTTAGCGGCAAGCGACACCGGGGAGCTGTTTTTT.

This sequence joins TRBV5-4 and TRBJ2-7; 13 bases align to TRBD2. The CDR3 runs 14 residues. J was trimmed by 3 bases and V by 3 bases; bases with no gene match: 0. CDR1 and CDR2 from the germline V gene are SGHNT and YYREEE (reference sequence). CDR3 sequence (DNA): TGTGCCAGCAGCTGGACTAGCGGGGGCTACGAGCAGTACTTC. It specifies CASSWTSGGYEQYF.

The chain combines TRBV6-5 with TRBJ1-5; TRBD1 agrees at 8 bases. Trimming at V came to 8 bases and at J to 1 base, leaving 7 bases not matched to a gene. The CDR3 sequence is 15 residues long. Germline-derived CDR1 and CDR2 are MNHEY and SVGAGI. CDR3 loop: CASGAQGASNQPQHF. The DNA for the CDR3 is TGTGCCAGCGGAGCTCAGGGGGCGAGCAATCAGCCCCAGCATTTT.

V usage is TRBV27 and J usage is TRBJ2-2; D uncertain. Trimming pared 4 bases from V and 6 bases from J, leaving 6 bases between. There are 12 residues in the CDR3. Germline V gives CDR1 MNHEY, CDR2 SMNVEV (reference sequence). CDR3 in DNA: TGTGCCAGCAGTTCCAGTCCCGGGGAGCTGTTTTTT. It translates to CASSSSPGELFF.

J is TRBJ2-5 and V is TRBV29-1, with 13 nucleotides matching TRBD2. V lost 6 bases and J lost 4; bases outside the gene matches: 5. The CDR3 has 14 amino acids. Germline V gene lookup returns CDR1 SQVTM and CDR2 ANQGSEA. The CDR3 here is CSVDRTSGGETQYF. CDR3 sequence (DNA): TGCAGCGTGGATCGGACTAGCGGGGGAGAGACCCAGTACTTC.

This rearrangement joins TRBV13 to TRBJ1-1; possible D gene TRBD1, 5 bases. The length of the CDR3 is 14 residues. In germline, CDR1 is PRHDT, CDR2 FYEKMQ (reference sequence). Trimming shortened V by 2 bases and J by 4 bases, and 11 bases separated the two germline ends. CDR3 DNA: TGTGCCAGCAGCTTACGGGGGGGTAGCACTGAAGCTTTCTTT. Translated, it gives CASSLRGGSTEAFF.

V gene TRBV6-5 combines with J gene TRBJ1-1; D is possibly TRBD1 (5 bases). The CDR3 loop spans 14 amino acids. Germline CDR1 MNHEY, CDR2 SVGAGI. Trimming took 2 bases from V and 4 from J, leaving 11 bases between them. Written as DNA, the CDR3 is TGTGCCAGCAGTTACGGGGCCCTCGGCACTGAAGCTTTCTTT. The encoded protein is CASSYGALGTEAFF.

V gene TRBV6-6 combines with J gene TRBJ2-2, with D possibly matching TRBD1 (5 bases). Germline V gives CDR1 MNHNY, CDR2 SVGAGI (reference sequence). Between the trimmed V and J ends, which lost 2 bases and 0 bases, there was a span of 10 bases. There are 16 residues in the CDR3. The CDR3 nucleotides are TGTGCCAGCAGTTACAGTGGGGCAGCGAACACCGGGGAGCTGTTTTTT. Translation: CASSYSGAANTGELFF.

The chain recombines TRBV5-4 with TRBJ2-1; 13 bases match TRBD2. The germline V gene has CDR1 SGHNT and CDR2 YYREEE (reference sequence). The CDR3 runs to 14 residues. With 3 bases clipped from V and 8 bases from J, the junction kept 2 bases outside the gene matches. The chain's CDR3 is CASSSGTSGDEQFF. For the CDR3, the DNA is TGTGCCAGCAGCTCCGGGACTAGCGGGGATGAGCAGTTCTTC.

The chain has TRBV5-4 and TRBJ2-3, with 10 bases that match TRBD2. The germline CDR1 and CDR2 sequences are SGHNT and YYREEE (reference sequence). The CDR3 is 17 amino acids. The V segment lost 0 bases and the J segment 2 bases; nucleotides outside the gene matches: 6. The CDR3 nucleotides are TGTGCCAGCAGCTTGGAGGCACTAGCGGGATACACAGATACGCAGTATTTT. This codes for CASSLEALAGYTDTQYF.

CDR3 nucleotides: TGTGCCAGCTCACCACCAGGAGGGAAGCTGCACAATGAGCAGTTCTTC. Translating it yields CASSPPGGKLHNEQFF. This rearrangement joins TRBV18 to TRBJ2-1; possible D gene TRBD2, 6 bases. CDR1 is KGHSH and CDR2 is LQKENI in the germline V gene. CDR3 length equals 16 residues. Trimming left V 0 bases short and J 5 bases short, with 14 bases between.